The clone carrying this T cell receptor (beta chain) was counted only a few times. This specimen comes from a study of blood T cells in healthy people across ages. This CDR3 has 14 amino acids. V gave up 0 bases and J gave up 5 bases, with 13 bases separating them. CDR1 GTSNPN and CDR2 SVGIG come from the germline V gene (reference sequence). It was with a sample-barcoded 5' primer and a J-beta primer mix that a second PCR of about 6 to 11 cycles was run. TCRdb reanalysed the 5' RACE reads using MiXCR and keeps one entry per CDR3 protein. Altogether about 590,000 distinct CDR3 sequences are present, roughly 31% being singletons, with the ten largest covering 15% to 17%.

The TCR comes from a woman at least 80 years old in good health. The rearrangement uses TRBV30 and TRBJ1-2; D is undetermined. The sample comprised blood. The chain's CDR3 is CAWSVLGRSYGYTF. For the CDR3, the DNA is TGTGCCTGGAGTGTTCTGGGCAGAAGTTATGGCTACACCTTC.